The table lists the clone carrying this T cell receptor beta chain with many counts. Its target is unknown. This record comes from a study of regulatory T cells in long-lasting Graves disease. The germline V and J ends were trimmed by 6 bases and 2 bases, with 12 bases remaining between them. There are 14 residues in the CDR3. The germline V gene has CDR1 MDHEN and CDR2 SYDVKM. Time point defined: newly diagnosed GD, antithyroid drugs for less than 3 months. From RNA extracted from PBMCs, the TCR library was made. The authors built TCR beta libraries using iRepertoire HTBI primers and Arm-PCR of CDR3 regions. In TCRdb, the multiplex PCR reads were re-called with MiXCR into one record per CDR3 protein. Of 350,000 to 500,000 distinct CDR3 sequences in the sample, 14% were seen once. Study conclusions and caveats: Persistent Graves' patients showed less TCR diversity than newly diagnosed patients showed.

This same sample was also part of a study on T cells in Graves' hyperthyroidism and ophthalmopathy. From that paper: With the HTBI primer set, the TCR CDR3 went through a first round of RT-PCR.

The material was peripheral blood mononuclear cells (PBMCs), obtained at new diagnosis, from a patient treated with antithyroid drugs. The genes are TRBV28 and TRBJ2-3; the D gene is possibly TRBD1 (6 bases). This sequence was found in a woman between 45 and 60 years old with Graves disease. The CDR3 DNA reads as TGTGCCAGCAGCGGGACATTTCCCACAGATACGCAGTATTTT. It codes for CASSGTFPTDTQYF.